This TCR beta chain was sequenced for a study of T cell repertoires in urothelial bladder cancer. Whole-study findings and limits: A single clone reached about 2% in benign versus up to about 17% in carcinoma. Carcinoma specimens had fewer T cells than benign specimens.

On this clone itself: No antigen is known for it.

Generated by immunoSEQ multiplex PCR, the TCRdb table keeps only in-frame clones and is missing some. Seen here are around 2,500 clones, around 68% observed once, and the top ten hold 15%. Per the germline V gene, CDR1 is SQVTM and CDR2 is ANQGSEA. CDR3 length: 11 residues. The germline V and J ends were trimmed by 4 bases and 4 bases, with 5 bases remaining between them. This TCR came from a human donor with a benign inflammatory bladder lesion. Sequenced sample: bladder tissue. This rearrangement joins TRBV29-1 to TRBJ1-3; D unclear. CDR3: CSVGEGNTIYF. As DNA, the CDR3 is TGCAGCGTTGGGGAAGGAAACACCATATATTTT.